Below are 29 T cell receptor beta chains sequenced from a single sample in a study of T cell responses to AZD1222 COVID-19 vaccine. The data were produced by immunoSEQ multiplex PCR, yet TCRdb's version contains in-frame clones alone and is incomplete. The top ten clones hold roughly 8.4% of a sample with more than 100,000 clones, around nine tenths of them seen once. The sample in question was peripheral blood, obtained on day 0 of AZD1222 vaccination. Source of these receptors: an adult in good health.

This chain links TRBV11-3 with TRBJ2-3; 9 bases line up with TRBD1. Germline trimming cut 5 bases from V and 4 bases from J; bases unmatched to any gene: 7. The germline V gene encodes CDR1 SGHNT and CDR2 YENEEA. CDR3 length: 15 residues. CDR3 DNA sequence: TGTGCCAGCAGCCCACAGGGGGCAGTCCCAGATACGCAGTATTTT. Protein: CASSPQGAVPDTQYF.

The chain employs TRBV30 and TRBJ2-1; 13 positions agree with TRBD2. The trim removed 0 bases at V and 12 bases at J, leaving 8 bases unmatched. The CDR3 contains 15 residues. Germline lookup yields CDR1 GTSNPN and CDR2 SVGIG (reference sequence). CDR3 DNA sequence: TGTGCCTGGAGTGTAACTAGCGGGGGGGTCCAGGGGCAGTTCTTC. Encoded protein: CAWSVTSGGVQGQFF.

The chain combines TRBV10-2 with TRBJ1-3; no clear D. The V and J ends lost 3 bases and 0 bases respectively, with 12 bases between them. The germline V gene encodes CDR1 WSHSY and CDR2 SAAADI. The CDR3 is 16 amino acids. In nucleotides, the CDR3 is TGCGCCAGCAGTGACGAGGCACCCGTCTCTGGAAACACCATATATTTT. It specifies CASSDEAPVSGNTIYF.

The chain uses TRBV18 and TRBJ2-5; 7 bases agree with TRBD2. After removal of 3 bases from V and 3 bases from J, the junction contained 1 base not matched to a gene. The CDR3 has 13 amino acids. Germline V gives CDR1 KGHSH, CDR2 LQKENI. The chain's CDR3 is CASSPGTKETQYF. CDR3 nucleotides: TGTGCCAGCTCACCTGGGACTAAAGAGACCCAGTACTTC.

This chain joins TRBV18 and TRBJ1-4, with TRBD1 matching over 10 bases. The CDR3 covers 15 residues. With 5 bases clipped from V and 4 bases from J, the junction kept 4 bases outside the gene matches. Germline CDR1 is KGHSH and CDR2 is LQKENI. The CDR3 protein is CASSSRDRGNEKLFF. The CDR3 nucleotides read TGTGCCAGCTCATCCCGGGACAGGGGTAATGAAAAACTGTTTTTT.

This chain links TRBV5-1 with TRBJ2-5; either TRBD1 or TRBD2 may fit D (6 bases each). There are 17 residues in the CDR3. Germline loops: CDR1 SGHRS, CDR2 YFSETQ. V was cut by 3 bases and J by 5 bases, with 23 bases left in between. For the CDR3, the DNA is TGCGCCAGCAGCTCGATGTGGGGGGCCGGCGCAAGTGAGACCCAGTACTTC. It is translated as CASSSMWGAGASETQYF.

The rearrangement links TRBV18 to TRBJ1-5; 9 nucleotides match TRBD1. The trim removed 6 bases at V and 5 bases at J, leaving 2 bases unmatched. Germline values: CDR1 KGHSH, CDR2 LQKENI. The length of the CDR3 is 13 residues. CDR3 protein: CASSRTGDQPQHF. The DNA for the CDR3 is TGTGCCAGCTCCCGGACAGGGGATCAGCCCCAGCATTTT.

The chain has TRBV5-1 and TRBJ2-7, with D perhaps assigned TRBD1 or TRBD2 (7 bases each). The V gene lost 3 bases and the J gene lost 3 bases, with 16 bases spanning the gap. The CDR3 contains 15 residues. Germline loops: CDR1 SGHRS, CDR2 YFSETQ. The CDR3 bases are TGCGCCAGCAGCTACGGGGGAGGGGGCTTCTACGAGCAGTACTTC. Protein: CASSYGGGGFYEQYF.

J is TRBJ2-7 and V is TRBV7-9; 7 bases line up with TRBD2. Germline loops: CDR1 SEHNR, CDR2 FQNEAQ (reference sequence). J gave up 3 bases and V 4 bases, and 9 bases lay outside the gene matches. The CDR3 length is 15 residues. This chain's CDR3 is CASSSWGGGFYEQYF. CDR3 in DNA: TGTGCCAGCAGCTCTTGGGGCGGGGGATTCTACGAGCAGTACTTC.

A remark on this clone: One end of the junction varies from germline; a read error may be responsible. The chain combines TRBV7-7 with TRBJ2-5; unclear D gene. The CDR3 has 13 residues. From germline, CDR1 is SSHAT and CDR2 FNYEAQ (reference sequence). The CDR3 loop reads CASSQQYQETQYF. As DNA, the CDR3 is TGTGCTAGCAGCCAACAGTACCAAGAGACCCAGTACTTC.

In its sample, this clone was seen once. This rearrangement joins TRBV24-1 to TRBJ2-5; a possible D gene is TRBD2 (7 bases). The CDR3 length is 16 residues. Deletions cut 0 bases from V and 5 bases from J, with 15 bases between. Per germline, CDR1 KGHDR and CDR2 SFDVKD. The CDR3 coding sequence is TGTGCCACCAGTGATTTGAGGCGGGGGCGCGGGGAGACCCAGTACTTC. This codes for CATSDLRRGRGETQYF.

The chain carries TRBV28 and TRBJ1-2, with TRBD1 matching 8 bases. CDR1 and CDR2 (germline): MDHEN, SYDVKM. This CDR3 is 18 amino acids long. The V and J ends lost 7 bases and 4 bases, in that order; junction bases with no gene match: 20. CDR3 bases: TGTGCCAGCACCGAAACCAGATCCCAAACAGGGGGTGTCTATGGCTACACCTTC. Amino acids: CASTETRSQTGGVYGYTF.

The CDR3 sequence: CASSYHTGTNTEAFF. The CDR3 DNA reads as TGTGCCAGCAGTTACCACACAGGCACGAACACTGAAGCTTTCTTT. The chain uses TRBV6-5 and TRBJ1-1, with D perhaps TRBD1 (5 bases). The CDR3 sequence is 15 residues long. The ends were cut back, 2 bases at V and 1 base at J, with 11 bases in the middle. Germline CDR1 and CDR2: MNHEY and SVGAGI.

The V and J genes are TRBV27 and TRBJ1-6; TRBD1 is a possible D gene (6 bases). Trimming shortened V by 8 bases and J by 8 bases, and 19 bases separated the two germline ends. Germline CDR1 reads MNHEY; CDR2 reads SMNVEV (reference sequence). This CDR3 has 15 amino acids. The CDR3 protein is CASGWGPIIDSPLHF. The DNA for the CDR3 is TGTGCCAGCGGCTGGGGGCCCATAATTGATTCACCCCTCCACTTT.

The rearrangement joins TRBV30 to TRBJ1-5; 10 nucleotides match TRBD1. The CDR3 spans 12 residues. Germline CDR1 GTSNPN, CDR2 SVGIG (reference sequence). With 5 bases clipped from V and 5 bases from J, the junction kept 0 bases outside the gene matches. As DNA, the CDR3 is TGTGCCTGGGGGACAGGGGATCAGCCCCAGCATTTT. It specifies CAWGTGDQPQHF.

The chain links TRBV30 to TRBJ2-7, with a tentative D call TRBD2 (5 bases). The germline V gene encodes CDR1 GTSNPN and CDR2 SVGIG (reference sequence). CDR3 length: 17 amino acids. V gave up 1 base and J gave up 2 bases, with 21 bases separating them. The CDR3 reads CAWSAPPRLSATYEQYF. DNA of the CDR3: TGTGCCTGGAGTGCTCCCCCCCGGCTTAGCGCGACCTACGAGCAGTACTTC.

CDR3: CASRPGQHTEAFF. The CDR3 bases are TGTGCCAGCAGGCCGGGACAGCACACTGAAGCTTTCTTT. This chain connects TRBV28 to TRBJ1-1; 7 bases are a match to TRBD1. J lost 3 bases, V lost 6 bases, and 4 bases had no gene match. Germline-derived CDR1 and CDR2 are MDHEN and SYDVKM. This CDR3 has 13 residues.

The rearrangement links TRBV5-1 to TRBJ2-7; D unclear. Germline values: CDR1 SGHRS, CDR2 YFSETQ. V gave up 0 bases and J gave up 0 bases, with 10 bases separating them. The CDR3 is 15 amino acids. The CDR3 sequence: CASSLGGAISYEQYF. DNA for the CDR3: TGCGCCAGCAGCTTGGGAGGCGCCATCTCCTACGAGCAGTACTTC.

The V call is TRBV5-4, the J call TRBJ1-3, with 7 nucleotides matching TRBD1. The CDR3 consists of 15 residues. The junction had 5 bases not matched to a gene; V was cut back by 5 bases and J by 0 bases. Germline lookup yields CDR1 SGHNT and CDR2 YYREEE (reference sequence). CDR3 in DNA: TGTGCCAGCAGTTGGGGGACAGCCTCTGGAAACACCATATATTTT. Translated: CASSWGTASGNTIYF.

This clone was recorded only once. This rearrangement joins TRBV5-1 to TRBJ2-7; 8 nucleotides agree with TRBD2. V was pared by 3 bases and J by 2 bases, with 4 bases of the junction left unmatched. Germline assignment: CDR1 SGHRS and CDR2 YFSETQ. This CDR3 region has 14 residues. The CDR3 here is CASSSGTSTYEQYF. DNA of the CDR3: TGCGCCAGCAGCTCCGGGACTAGTACCTACGAGCAGTACTTC.

This chain links TRBV4-1 with TRBJ1-2; D might be TRBD1 (6 bases). V dropped 1 base and J dropped 1 base, with 10 bases sitting between them. This CDR3 comprises 15 residues. The germline CDR1 and CDR2 sequences are MGHRA and YSYEKL. This CDR3 reads CASSQVNRDNYGYTF. The CDR3 nucleotides read TGCGCCAGCAGCCAAGTGAACAGGGATAACTATGGCTACACCTTC.

The chain joins TRBV5-1 to TRBJ1-1; D unclear. Germline V gene data show CDR1 as SGHRS and CDR2 as YFSETQ. V gave up 0 bases and J gave up 3 bases, with 3 bases separating them. The CDR3 is 12 amino acids. The CDR3 sequence: CASSLGYTEAFF. CDR3 DNA: TGCGCCAGCAGCTTGGGTTACACTGAAGCTTTCTTT.

The rearrangement links TRBV30 to TRBJ2-1, with TRBD2 identical over 8 bases. The V segment lost 4 bases and the J segment 0 bases; nucleotides outside the gene matches: 17. The length of the CDR3 is 19 residues. Germline V gene sequence: CDR1 GTSNPN, CDR2 SVGIG (reference sequence). This CDR3 is CAWIPPGLGRPGSYNEQFF. For the CDR3, the DNA is TGTGCCTGGATTCCCCCGGGACTAGGACGGCCCGGCTCCTACAATGAGCAGTTCTTC.

This rearrangement joins TRBV3-1 (or the pseudogene TRBV3-2) to TRBJ2-1; 9 nucleotides agree with TRBD1. J lost 5 bases, V lost 7 bases, and 9 bases had no gene match. Germline V lookup: CDR1 LGHDT, CDR2 YNNKEL (reference sequence). The CDR3 has 15 residues. This CDR3 is CASKRRDRADNEQFF. The CDR3 DNA follows: TGTGCCAGCAAAAGGCGGGACAGGGCGGACAATGAGCAGTTCTTC.

This chain uses TRBV19 with TRBJ1-2, with 8 bases identical to TRBD1. The junction had 3 bases not matched to a gene; V was cut back by 5 bases and J by 4 bases. The CDR3 extends over 13 amino acids. CDR1 and CDR2 (germline): LNHDA, SQIVND (reference sequence). CDR3 region: CASSQGASYGYTF. The CDR3 DNA is TGTGCCAGTAGTCAGGGGGCCAGCTATGGCTACACCTTC.

The chain links TRBV9 to TRBJ1-5; D gene unclear. The germline CDR1 and CDR2 sequences are SGDLS and YYNGEE. The V end lost 2 bases, the J end lost 4 bases, and 4 bases lay between the germline ends. CDR3 size: 12 residues. CDR3 amino acids: CASSVGNQPQHF. The CDR3 nucleotides are TGTGCCAGCAGCGTGGGGAATCAGCCCCAGCATTTT. Looking up the rest from reference TRBV9 and TRBJ1-5 gives the full variable domain: DSGVTQTPKHLITATGQRVTLRCSPRSGDLSVYWYQQSLDQGLQFLIQYYNGEERAKGNILERFSAQQFPDLHSELNLSSLELGDSALYFCASSVGNQPQHFGDGTRLSIL.

The chain joins TRBV25-1 to TRBJ1-6, with 9 bases identical to TRBD1. This CDR3 spans 15 amino acids. Germline V CDR1 and CDR2: MGHDK, SYGVNS. V dropped 4 bases and J dropped 6; count of bases not matched to a gene: 4. The CDR3 coding sequence is TGTGCCAGCAGTGCAGCGGGACAGGGTAATTCACCCCTCCACTTT. Its protein is CASSAAGQGNSPLHF.

CDR3 sequence reads: CAWDLNRGNTEAFF. The DNA for the CDR3 is TGTGCCTGGGATCTAAACAGGGGGAACACTGAAGCTTTCTTT. The V gene is TRBV30, the J gene TRBJ1-1; the match to TRBD1 covers 7 bases. The CDR3 contains 14 residues. CDR1 GTSNPN and CDR2 SVGIG come from the germline V gene (reference sequence). The ends lost 5 bases at V and 1 base at J; junction bases unmatched: 7.

The rearrangement uses TRBV20-1 and TRBJ2-1, with 7 bases lining up with TRBD2. Trimming at V came to 3 bases and at J to 9 bases, leaving 14 bases not matched to a gene. Germline CDR1 DFQATT, CDR2 SNEGSKA (reference sequence). CDR3 length: 15 amino acids. CDR3 loop: CSASLAAYLAGEQFF. CDR3 coding DNA: TGCAGTGCTAGTCTAGCGGCCTACCTCGCGGGTGAGCAGTTCTTC.